This T cell receptor beta chain was found in a study of blood T cells in healthy people across ages. Findings of the study overall: Long-lived donors exceeded aged donors in naive CD4+ cells and diversity. Investigators viewed diversity estimates from one million T cells as underestimates, the study reported.

Deletions cut 6 bases from V and 0 bases from J, with 17 bases between. The CDR3 loop spans 16 amino acids. Germline CDR1 is SEHNR and CDR2 is FQNEAQ (reference sequence). The authors ran a second PCR of about 6 to 11 cycles using a sample-barcoded 5' primer and a J-beta primer mix. The template-switch adaptor was a 5' adaptor with 12 random nucleotides. It tagged each cDNA molecule. Using its own MiXCR run on the 5' RACE reads, TCRdb lists one record per CDR3 protein. The sample consists of about 800,000 distinct CDR3 sequences, more than 35% of them appearing once. Donors ranged from about 6 to 90 years old and were healthy Caucasians in Russia. As regards this clonotype: Its antigen is unidentified.

The TCR was taken from a man aged 80 or over in good health. The rearrangement uses TRBV7-9 and TRBJ1-1; a weak D match, TRBD1 (5 bases). Sequencing was done on a sample of blood. The CDR3 sequence is CASSPRDFHMNTEAFF. In DNA form, the CDR3 reads TGTGCCAGCAGTCCGCGGGACTTCCATATGAACACTGAAGCTTTCTTT.